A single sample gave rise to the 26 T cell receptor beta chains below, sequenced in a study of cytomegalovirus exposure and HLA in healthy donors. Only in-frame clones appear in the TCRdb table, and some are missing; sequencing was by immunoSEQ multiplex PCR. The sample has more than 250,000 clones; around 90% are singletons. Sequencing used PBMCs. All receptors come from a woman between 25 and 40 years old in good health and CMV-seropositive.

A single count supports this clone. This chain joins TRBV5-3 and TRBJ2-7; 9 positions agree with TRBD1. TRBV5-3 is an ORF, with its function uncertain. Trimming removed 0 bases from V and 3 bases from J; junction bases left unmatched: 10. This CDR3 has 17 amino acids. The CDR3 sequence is CARSLGKNRDRDYEQYF. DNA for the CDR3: TGTGCCAGAAGCTTGGGAAAAAACCGGGACAGGGACTACGAGCAGTACTTC.

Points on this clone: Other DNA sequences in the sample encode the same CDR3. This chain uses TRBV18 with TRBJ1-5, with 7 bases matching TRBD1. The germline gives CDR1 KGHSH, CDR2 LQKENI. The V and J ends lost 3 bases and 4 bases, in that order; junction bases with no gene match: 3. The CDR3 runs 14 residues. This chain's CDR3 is CASSPQGGNQPQHF. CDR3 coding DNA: TGTGCCAGCTCACCCCAGGGGGGGAATCAGCCCCAGCATTTT. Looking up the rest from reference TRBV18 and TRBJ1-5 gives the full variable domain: NAGVMQNPRHLVRRRGQEARLRCSPMKGHSHVYWYRQLPEEGLKFMVYLQKENIIDESGMPKERFSAEFPKEGPSILRIQQVVRGDSAAYFCASSPQGGNQPQHFGDGTRLSIL.

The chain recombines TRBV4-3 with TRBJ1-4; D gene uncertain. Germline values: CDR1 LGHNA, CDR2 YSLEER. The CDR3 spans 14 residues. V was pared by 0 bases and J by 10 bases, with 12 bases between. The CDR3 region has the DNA TGCGCCAGCAGCCAAGATCCGACACCCCGAAAACTGTTTTTT. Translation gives CASSQDPTPRKLFF.

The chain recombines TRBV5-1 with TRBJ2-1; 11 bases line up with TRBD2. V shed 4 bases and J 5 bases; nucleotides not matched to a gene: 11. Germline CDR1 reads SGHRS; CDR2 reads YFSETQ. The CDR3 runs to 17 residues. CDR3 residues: CASSLPTTSGANNEQFF. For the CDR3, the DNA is TGCGCCAGCAGCCTACCGACGACTAGCGGGGCCAACAATGAGCAGTTCTTC.

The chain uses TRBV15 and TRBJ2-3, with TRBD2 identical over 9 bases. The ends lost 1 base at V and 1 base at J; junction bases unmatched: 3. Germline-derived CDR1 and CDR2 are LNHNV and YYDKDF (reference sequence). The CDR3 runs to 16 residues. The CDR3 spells CATSRGASGGTDTQYF. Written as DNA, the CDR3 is TGTGCCACCAGCAGAGGGGCTAGCGGGGGCACAGATACGCAGTATTTT.

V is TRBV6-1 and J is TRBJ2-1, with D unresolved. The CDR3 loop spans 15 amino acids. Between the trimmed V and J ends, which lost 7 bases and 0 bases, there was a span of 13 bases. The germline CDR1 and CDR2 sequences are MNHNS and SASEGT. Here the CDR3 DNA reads TGTGCCAGCACCCCTGGGGTAAACTCCTACAATGAGCAGTTCTTC. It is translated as CASTPGVNSYNEQFF.

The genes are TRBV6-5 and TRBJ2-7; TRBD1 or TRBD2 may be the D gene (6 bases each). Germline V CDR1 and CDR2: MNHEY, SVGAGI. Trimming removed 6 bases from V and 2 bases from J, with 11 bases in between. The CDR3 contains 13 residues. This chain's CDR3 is CASRMGGAYEQYF. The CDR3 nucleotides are TGTGCCAGCAGAATGGGGGGCGCCTACGAGCAGTACTTC.

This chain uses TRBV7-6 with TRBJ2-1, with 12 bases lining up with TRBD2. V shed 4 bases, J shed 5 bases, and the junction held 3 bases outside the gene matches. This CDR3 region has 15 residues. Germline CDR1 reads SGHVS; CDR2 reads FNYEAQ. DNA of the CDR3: TGTGCCAGCAGCTCACTAGCGGGGGGCAACAATGAGCAGTTCTTC. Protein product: CASSSLAGGNNEQFF.

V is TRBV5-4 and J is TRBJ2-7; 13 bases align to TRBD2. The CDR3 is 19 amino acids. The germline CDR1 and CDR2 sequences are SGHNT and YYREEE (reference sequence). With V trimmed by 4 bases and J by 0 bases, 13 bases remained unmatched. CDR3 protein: CASSSPLAGGSRSSYEQYF. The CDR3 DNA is TGTGCCAGCAGCAGTCCACTAGCGGGAGGGTCTAGGAGCTCCTACGAGCAGTACTTC.

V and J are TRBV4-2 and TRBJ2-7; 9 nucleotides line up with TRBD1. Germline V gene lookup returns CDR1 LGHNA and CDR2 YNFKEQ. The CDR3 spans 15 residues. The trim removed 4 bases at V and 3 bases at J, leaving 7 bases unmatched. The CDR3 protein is CASSRIRDRDYEQYF. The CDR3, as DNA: TGTGCCAGCAGCCGTATTAGGGACAGGGACTACGAGCAGTACTTC.

CDR3 in amino acids: CASSPRVIAGTGELFF. CDR3 in DNA: TGTGCCAGCAGCCCCAGAGTGATAGCGGGCACCGGGGAGCTGTTTTTT. J is TRBJ2-2 and V is TRBV14; TRBD2 matches at 7 bases. Germline V gene data show CDR1 as SGHDN and CDR2 as FVKESK. Trimming cost V 4 bases and J 4 bases; bases outside gene matches: 9. CDR3 size: 16 residues. The full variable domain, completed using reference TRBV14 and TRBJ2-2, is EAGVTQFPSHSVIEKGQTVTLRCDPISGHDNLYWYRRVMGKEIKFLLHFVKESKQDESGMPNNRFLAERTGGTYSTLKVQPAELEDSGVYFCASSPRVIAGTGELFFGEGSRLTVL.

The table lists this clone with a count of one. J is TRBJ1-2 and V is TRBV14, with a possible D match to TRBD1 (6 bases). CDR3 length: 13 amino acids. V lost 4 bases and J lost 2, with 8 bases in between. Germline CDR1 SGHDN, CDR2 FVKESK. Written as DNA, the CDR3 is TGTGCCAGCAGCCGACAGGAGAACTATGGCTACACCTTC. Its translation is CASSRQENYGYTF.

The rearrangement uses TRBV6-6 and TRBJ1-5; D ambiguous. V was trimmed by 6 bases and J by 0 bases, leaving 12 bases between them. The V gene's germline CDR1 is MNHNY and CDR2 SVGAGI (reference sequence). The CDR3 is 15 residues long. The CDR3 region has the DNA TGTGCCAGCAGCCCCTCAAGGGATAGCAATCAGCCCCAGCATTTT. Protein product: CASSPSRDSNQPQHF.

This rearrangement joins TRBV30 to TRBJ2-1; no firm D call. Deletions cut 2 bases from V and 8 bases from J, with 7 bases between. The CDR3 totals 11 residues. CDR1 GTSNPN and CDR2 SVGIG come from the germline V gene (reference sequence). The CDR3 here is CAWSISYEQFF. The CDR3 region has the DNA TGTGCCTGGAGTATTTCGTATGAGCAGTTCTTC.

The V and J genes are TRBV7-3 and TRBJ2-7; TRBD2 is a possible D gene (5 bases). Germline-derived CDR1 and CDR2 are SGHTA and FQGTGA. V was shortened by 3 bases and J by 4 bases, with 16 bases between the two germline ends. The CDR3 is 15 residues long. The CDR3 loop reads CASSFAGGNKYEQYF. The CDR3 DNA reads TGTGCCAGCAGCTTTGCCGGAGGAAATAAATACGAGCAGTACTTC.

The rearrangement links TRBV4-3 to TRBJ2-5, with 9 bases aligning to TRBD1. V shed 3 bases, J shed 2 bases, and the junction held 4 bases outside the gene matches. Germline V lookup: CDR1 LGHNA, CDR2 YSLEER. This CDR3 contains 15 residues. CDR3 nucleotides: TGCGCCAGCAGCCACCGAGGACAGGGGCAAGAGACCCAGTACTTC. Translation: CASSHRGQGQETQYF.

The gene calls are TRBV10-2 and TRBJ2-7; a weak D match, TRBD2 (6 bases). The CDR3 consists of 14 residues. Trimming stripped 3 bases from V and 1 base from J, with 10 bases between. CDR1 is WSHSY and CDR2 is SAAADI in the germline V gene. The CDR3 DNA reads TGCGCCAGCAGTGAACGGCGGGGTTCCTACGAGCAGTACTTC. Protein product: CASSERRGSYEQYF.

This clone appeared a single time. This CDR3 is CASSGSRDSYNEQFF. As DNA, the CDR3 is TGTGCCAGCAGCGGAAGCCGGGACTCATACAATGAGCAGTTCTTC. The V and J genes are TRBV9 and TRBJ2-1; weak D call: TRBD2 (6 bases). From germline, CDR1 is SGDLS and CDR2 YYNGEE. The length of the CDR3 is 15 residues. The V and J ends lost 3 bases and 4 bases respectively, with 14 bases between them.

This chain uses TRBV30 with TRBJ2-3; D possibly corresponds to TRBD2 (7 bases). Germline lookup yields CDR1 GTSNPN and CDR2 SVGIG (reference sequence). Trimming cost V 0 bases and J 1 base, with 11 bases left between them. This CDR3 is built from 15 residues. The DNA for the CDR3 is TGTGCCTGGAGTGTAGGCGGGGGCGGCACAGATACGCAGTATTTT. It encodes CAWSVGGGGTDTQYF. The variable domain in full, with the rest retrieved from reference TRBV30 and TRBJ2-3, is SQTIHQWPATLVQPVGSPLSLECTVEGTSNPNLYWYRQAAGRGLQLLFYSVGIGQISSEVPQNLSASRPQDRQFILSSKKLLLSDSGFYLCAWSVGGGGTDTQYFGPGTRLTVL.

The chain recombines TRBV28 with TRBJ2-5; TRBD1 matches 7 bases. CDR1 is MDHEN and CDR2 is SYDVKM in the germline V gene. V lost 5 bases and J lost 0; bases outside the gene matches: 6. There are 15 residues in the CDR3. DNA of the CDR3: TGTGCCAGCAGTCCCGGGACAGTGTACCAAGAGACCCAGTACTTC. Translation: CASSPGTVYQETQYF.

CDR3 sequence (DNA): TGTGCCAGCAGCTTTCGGGGGGACCGAGATACGCAGTATTTT. Translation: CASSFRGDRDTQYF. This rearrangement joins TRBV7-2 to TRBJ2-3; 7 bases align to TRBD2. V lost 3 bases and J lost 5; bases outside the gene matches: 5. The germline gives CDR1 SGHTA, CDR2 FQGNSA. This CDR3 comprises 14 residues.

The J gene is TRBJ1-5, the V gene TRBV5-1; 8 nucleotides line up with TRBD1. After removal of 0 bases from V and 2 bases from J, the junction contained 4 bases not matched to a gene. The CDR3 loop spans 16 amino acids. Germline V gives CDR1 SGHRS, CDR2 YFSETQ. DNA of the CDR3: TGCGCCAGCAGCTTGGGGGACAGGTCTGGCAATCAGCCCCAGCATTTT. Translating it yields CASSLGDRSGNQPQHF.

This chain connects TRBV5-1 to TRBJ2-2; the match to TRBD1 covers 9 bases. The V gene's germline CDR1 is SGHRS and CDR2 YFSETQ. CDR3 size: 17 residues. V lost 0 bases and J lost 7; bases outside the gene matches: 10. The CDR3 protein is CASSLGGTGSQGGELFF. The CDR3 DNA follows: TGCGCCAGCAGCTTGGGAGGGACAGGGTCCCAAGGCGGGGAGCTGTTTTTT.

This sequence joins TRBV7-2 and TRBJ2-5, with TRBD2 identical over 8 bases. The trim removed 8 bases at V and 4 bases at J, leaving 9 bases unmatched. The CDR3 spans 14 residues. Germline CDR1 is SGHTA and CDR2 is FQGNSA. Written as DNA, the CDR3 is TGTGCCAGCGGCGGGGGGCCGGGAGGAGAGACCCAGTACTTC. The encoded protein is CASGGGPGGETQYF.

The CDR3 DNA is TGTGCCTGGAATAGCGGGGGGCTAGCGGCCGGGGAGCTGTTTTTT. Translation gives CAWNSGGLAAGELFF. This chain links TRBV30 with TRBJ2-2; 10 bases are shared with TRBD2. The CDR3 is 15 amino acids. The germline V gene has CDR1 GTSNPN and CDR2 SVGIG (reference sequence). Trimming took 4 bases from V and 6 from J; bases not matched to a gene: 8.

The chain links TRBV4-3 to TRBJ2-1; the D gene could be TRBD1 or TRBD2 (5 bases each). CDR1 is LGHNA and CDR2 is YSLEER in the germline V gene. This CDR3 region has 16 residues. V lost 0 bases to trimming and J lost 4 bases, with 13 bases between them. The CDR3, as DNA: TGCGCCAGCAGCCAAGATTTCGGGACCACTTACAATGAGCAGTTCTTC. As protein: CASSQDFGTTYNEQFF.